Below are 3 T cell receptor beta chains sequenced from a single sample in a study of T cells in Graves' hyperthyroidism and ophthalmopathy. Regions amplified from RNA transcripts were the TCR beta CDR3 regions. First-round RT-PCR targeting the TCR CDR3 was performed with the HTBI primer set. TCRdb re-called the multiplex PCR reads with MiXCR, one entry per CDR3 protein. The sample comprises some 600,000 distinct CDR3 sequences, more than 11% of which are singletons, and under 7% rests with the top ten. Source material: blood. The receptors here all came from a woman aged 25-40 years with Graves' hyperthyroidism that later progressed to Graves' ophthalmopathy.

The V gene is TRBV28, the J gene TRBJ1-1; TRBD1 agrees at 7 bases. V shed 6 bases and J 4 bases; nucleotides not matched to a gene: 8. The CDR3 loop spans 14 amino acids. Germline CDR1 MDHEN, CDR2 SYDVKM. The CDR3 nucleotides are TGTGCCAGCAGCCTTTGGGCAGGGGGCACTGAAGCTTTCTTT. Encoded protein: CASSLWAGGTEAFF.

This chain uses TRBV20-1 with TRBJ2-1; D uncertain. The V end lost 4 bases, the J end lost 1 base, and 8 bases lay between the germline ends. Per germline, CDR1 DFQATT and CDR2 SNEGSKA (reference sequence). This CDR3 spans 13 amino acids. This CDR3 is CSAIGESYNEQFF. CDR3 DNA: TGCAGTGCTATTGGGGAATCCTACAATGAGCAGTTCTTC.

A word on this clonotype: This may arise from a read error, as a much more abundant clone is one base away. This chain links TRBV7-9 with TRBJ1-2; 8 bases line up with TRBD1. Germline-derived CDR1 and CDR2 are SEHNR and FQNEAQ (reference sequence). This CDR3 comprises 15 residues. In DNA, the CDR3 is TGTGTCAGCAGCTCTTCCGGACAGGGAGGACTTGGCTACACCTTC. Translating it yields CVSSSSGQGGLGYTF.